One and the same sample provided the 14 T cell receptor beta chains below, sequenced in a study of regulatory T cells in long-lasting Graves disease. Time point: newly diagnosed GD, antithyroid drugs for less than 3 months. PBMC RNA was the source of the TCR library. Through Arm-PCR of CDR3 regions and iRepertoire HTBI primers, TCR beta libraries were built. TCRdb re-called the multiplex PCR reads with MiXCR, one entry per CDR3 protein. The sample consists of some 370,000 distinct CDR3 sequences, about 11% of them appearing once. This sample was also put to use in a study of T cells in Graves' hyperthyroidism and ophthalmopathy.

The specimen comprised peripheral blood mononuclear cells (PBMCs), sampled at new diagnosis, from a patient treated with antithyroid drugs. Receptors were obtained from a woman aged 18 to 35 with Graves disease.

The chain has TRBV6-2 or TRBV6-3 and TRBJ1-2, with D tentatively TRBD1 (6 bases). V was shortened by 6 bases and J by 7 bases, with 18 bases between the two germline ends. CDR1 and CDR2 from the germline V gene are MNHEY and SVGEGT. This CDR3 is built from 14 residues. The CDR3 here is CASSPTGSLSGYTF. CDR3 DNA sequence: TGTGCCAGCAGCCCGACAGGTTCCTTGAGTGGCTACACCTTC.

Concerning this clonotype: One junction end disagrees with the germline gene, perhaps due to a read error. The chain carries TRBV11-2 and TRBJ2-6; D gene unclear. This CDR3 comprises 15 residues. Germline V gives CDR1 SGHAT, CDR2 FQNNGV. In DNA, the CDR3 is TGCGCCAGCAGCCCACTCGGCTCTGGGGCCAACGTCCTGACTTTC. Encoded protein: CASSPLGSGANVLTF.

This rearrangement joins TRBV2 to TRBJ2-1; the D call may be TRBD1 or TRBD2 (5 bases each). From germline, CDR1 is SNHLY and CDR2 FYNNEI. This CDR3 is built from 13 residues. Trimming shortened V by 6 bases and J by 4 bases, and 10 bases separated the two germline ends. Here the CDR3 reads CASRRDPYNEQFF. CDR3 DNA: TGTGCCAGCAGGAGGGACCCATACAATGAGCAGTTCTTC.

This clonotype was observed at least ten times. The genes are TRBV11-2 and TRBJ2-1; D may be TRBD1 (6 bases). The CDR3 covers 13 residues. V was trimmed by 2 bases and J by 8 bases, leaving 10 bases between them. The germline V gene encodes CDR1 SGHAT and CDR2 FQNNGV. CDR3 sequence (DNA): TGTGCCAGCAGCTTAATGAGACAGGATGAGCAGTTCTTC. It specifies CASSLMRQDEQFF.

About this clonotype itself: This could be a read error, since a much larger clone is one nucleotide away. The chain links TRBV3-1 to TRBJ2-7, with TRBD1 matching over 11 bases. Germline V gives CDR1 LGHDT, CDR2 YNNKEL (reference sequence). The CDR3 contains 15 residues. The V and J ends lost 4 bases and 0 bases, in that order; junction bases with no gene match: 2. The chain's CDR3 is CASSPGTGGSYEQYF. The CDR3 nucleotides are TGTGCCAGCAGCCCCGGGACAGGGGGCTCCTACGAGCAGTACTTC.

At least ten counts were recorded for this clonotype. The chain is built from TRBV13 and TRBJ2-5, with D perhaps given as TRBD1 or TRBD2 (5 bases each). Germline V gene data show CDR1 as PRHDT and CDR2 as FYEKMQ (reference sequence). V gave up 1 base and J gave up 0 bases, with 15 bases separating them. This CDR3 has 17 amino acids. This chain's CDR3 is CASSLEGPHLNQETQYF. CDR3 in DNA: TGTGCCAGCAGCTTAGAGGGACCACATTTGAACCAAGAGACCCAGTACTTC.

This clonotype showed up many times. The chain carries TRBV7-2 and TRBJ2-3; TRBD2 might be the D (6 bases). The CDR3 extends over 14 amino acids. Trimming pared 7 bases from V and 4 bases from J, leaving 15 bases between. CDR1 is SGHTA and CDR2 is FQGNSA in the germline V gene. CDR3 region: CASTSGRLSDTQYF. The CDR3 DNA reads as TGTGCCAGCACCTCAGGGAGGCTCTCAGATACGCAGTATTTT. Together with reference TRBV7-2 and TRBJ2-3, the CDR3 gives the full variable domain: GAGVSQSPSNKVTEKGKDVELRCDPISGHTALYWYRQSLGQGLEFLIYFQGNSAPDKSGLPSDRFSAERTGGSVSTLTIQRTQQEDSAVYLCASTSGRLSDTQYFGPGTRLTVL.

This clonotype was found a few times. This CDR3 is CASSPWTGQMGNEQFF. CDR3 bases: TGCGCCAGCAGCCCATGGACGGGACAGATGGGCAATGAGCAGTTCTTC. V gene TRBV5-1 combines with J gene TRBJ2-1; 7 bases line up with TRBD1. CDR3 length: 16 amino acids. V was pared by 4 bases and J by 6 bases, with 13 bases of the junction left unmatched. Germline V lookup: CDR1 SGHRS, CDR2 YFSETQ. The full variable domain, completed using reference TRBV5-1 and TRBJ2-1, is KAGVTQTPRYLIKTRGQQVTLSCSPISGHRSVSWYQQTPGQGLQFLFEYFSETQRNKGNFPGRFSGRQFSNSRSEMNVSTLELGDSALYLCASSPWTGQMGNEQFFGPGTRLTVL.

The gene calls are TRBV6-2 or TRBV6-3 and TRBJ2-7; D is perhaps TRBD2 (6 bases). V lost 0 bases to trimming and J lost 5 bases, with 14 bases between them. The CDR3 is 15 residues long. In germline, CDR1 is MNHEY, CDR2 SVGEGT. This CDR3 reads CASSYSAAEGNEQYV. The CDR3 bases are TGTGCCAGCAGTTACTCGGCGGCGGAGGGAAACGAGCAGTACGTC.

In regard to this clonotype: A single base is all that separates this from a far larger clone, so a read error is likely. The rearrangement joins TRBV20-1 to TRBJ2-3; unclear D gene. The J call may be in error: the DNA end matches TRBJ2-1 better. The germline gives CDR1 DFQATT, CDR2 SNEGSKA (reference sequence). There are 11 residues in the CDR3. CDR3 DNA sequence: TGCAGTGCTACCCCGACGGACGAGCAGTTCTTC. As protein: CSATPTDEQFF.

There are many counts of this clonotype. V gene TRBV27 combines with J gene TRBJ2-4, with D hard to call. The CDR3 is 13 amino acids. Trimming took 8 bases from V and 1 from J, leaving 9 bases between them. CDR1 MNHEY and CDR2 SMNVEV come from the germline V gene (reference sequence). CDR3 protein: CASLMRAKNIQYF. In DNA, the CDR3 is TGTGCCAGCCTTATGAGGGCCAAAAACATTCAGTACTTC.

This clonotype was observed a handful of times. The chain is built from TRBV7-2 and TRBJ2-5, with TRBD2 matching 9 bases. From germline, CDR1 is SGHTA and CDR2 FQGNSA. The CDR3 loop spans 16 amino acids. V trimming: 5 bases; J trimming: 4 bases; junction bases outside the gene matches: 11. As DNA, the CDR3 is TGTGCCAGCAGCCCCACCAGGGCGGGGGGGTCAGAGACCCAGTACTTC. The encoded protein is CASSPTRAGGSETQYF.

The gene calls are TRBV6-5 and TRBJ2-7, with TRBD2 matching 9 bases. The junction had 7 bases not matched to a gene; V was cut back by 2 bases and J by 2 bases. The CDR3 extends over 16 amino acids. In germline, CDR1 is MNHEY, CDR2 SVGAGI. CDR3: CASSYRASGDPYEQYV. DNA of the CDR3: TGTGCCAGCAGTTACAGGGCTAGCGGGGACCCCTACGAGCAGTACGTC.

About this clonotype itself: It may be a read error: a sequence one base away is much more abundant. The J gene is TRBJ1-1, the V gene TRBV3-2. TRBV3-2 is assigned pseudogene status. The length of the CDR3 is 13 residues. In DNA form, the CDR3 reads TGTGCCAGCAGCCAATATGAGAGCGGTGAAGCTTTCTTT. Its translation: CASSQYESGEAFF.